This T cell receptor beta chain is from a study of T cells in tumors after PD-1 blockade. Across the whole study: A subset received ongoing vismodegib 150 mg daily alongside anti-PD-1 therapy. Blood samples averaged around 100,000 templates (range roughly 24,679-270,000) and approximately 35,000 unique clonotypes. Findings and limits, study-wide: Some novel exhausted tumor clones appeared in pre-treatment blood, suggesting peripheral recruitment.

As concerns this clone: Its specificity is unknown.

Sequencing used immunoSEQ multiplex PCR; TCRdb keeps in-frame clones, though not all of them. The table shows some 18,000 clones, with around 85% occurring only once. Genomic DNA template from tumor biopsies or peripheral blood, 616 ng to 6,004 ng input. This clonotype was obtained from a human donor with advanced basal cell or squamous cell carcinoma (not recorded which). This sample comprised PBMCs, obtained after anti-PD-1 therapy.

CDR3 residues: CASSEAGSGRALGYEQFF. The CDR3 DNA is TGTGCCAGCAGTGAAGCTGGGAGCGGGAGGGCCTTAGGCTATGAGCAGTTCTTC. The V and J genes are TRBV2 and TRBJ2-1; TRBD2 agrees at 10 bases. Trimming cost V 0 bases and J 8 bases; bases outside gene matches: 13. Germline loops: CDR1 SNHLY, CDR2 FYNNEI. This CDR3 is built from 18 residues.